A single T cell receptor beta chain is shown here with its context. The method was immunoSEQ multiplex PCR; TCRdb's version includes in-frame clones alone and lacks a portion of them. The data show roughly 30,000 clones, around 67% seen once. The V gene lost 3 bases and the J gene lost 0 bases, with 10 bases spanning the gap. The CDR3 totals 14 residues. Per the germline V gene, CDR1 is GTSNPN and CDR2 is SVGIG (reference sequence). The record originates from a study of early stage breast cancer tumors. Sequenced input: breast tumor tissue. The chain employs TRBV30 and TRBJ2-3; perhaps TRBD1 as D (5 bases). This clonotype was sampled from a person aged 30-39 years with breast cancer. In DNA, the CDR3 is TGTGCCTGGAGAGGGGCGCGGAGCACAGATACGCAGTATTTT. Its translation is CAWRGARSTDTQYF.